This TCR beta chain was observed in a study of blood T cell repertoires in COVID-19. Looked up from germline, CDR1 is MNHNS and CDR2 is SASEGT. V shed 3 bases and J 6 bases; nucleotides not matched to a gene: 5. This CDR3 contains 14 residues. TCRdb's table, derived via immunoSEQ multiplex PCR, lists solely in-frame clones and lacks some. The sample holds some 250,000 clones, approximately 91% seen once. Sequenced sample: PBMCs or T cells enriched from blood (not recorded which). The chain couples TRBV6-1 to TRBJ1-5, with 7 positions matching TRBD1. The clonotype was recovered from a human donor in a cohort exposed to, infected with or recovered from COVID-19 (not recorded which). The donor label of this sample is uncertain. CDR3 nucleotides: TGTGCCAGCAGTGACCGACAGGGCGGTCAGCCCCAGCATTTT. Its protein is CASSDRQGGQPQHF.